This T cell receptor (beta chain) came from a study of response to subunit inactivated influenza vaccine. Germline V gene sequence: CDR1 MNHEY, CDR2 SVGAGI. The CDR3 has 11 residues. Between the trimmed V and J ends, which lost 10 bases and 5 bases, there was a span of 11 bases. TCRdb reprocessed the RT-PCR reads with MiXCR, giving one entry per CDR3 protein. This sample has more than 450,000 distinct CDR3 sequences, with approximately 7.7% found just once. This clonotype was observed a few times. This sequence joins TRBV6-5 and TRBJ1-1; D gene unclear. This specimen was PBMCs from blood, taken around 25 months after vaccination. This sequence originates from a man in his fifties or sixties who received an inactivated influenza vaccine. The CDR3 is CAIPKGTEAFF. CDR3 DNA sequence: TGTGCCATCCCCAAAGGGACTGAAGCTTTCTTT.